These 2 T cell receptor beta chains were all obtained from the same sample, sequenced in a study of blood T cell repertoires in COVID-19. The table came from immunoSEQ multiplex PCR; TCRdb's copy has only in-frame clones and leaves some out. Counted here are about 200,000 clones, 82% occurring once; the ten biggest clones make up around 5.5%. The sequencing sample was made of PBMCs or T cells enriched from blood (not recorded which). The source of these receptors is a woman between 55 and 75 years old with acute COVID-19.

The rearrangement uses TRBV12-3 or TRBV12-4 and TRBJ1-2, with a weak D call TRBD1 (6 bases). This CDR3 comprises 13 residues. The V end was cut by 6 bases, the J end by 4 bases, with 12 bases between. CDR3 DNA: TGTGCCAGCAGCCCGGACAGCTTCTATGGCTACACCTTC. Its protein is CASSPDSFYGYTF.

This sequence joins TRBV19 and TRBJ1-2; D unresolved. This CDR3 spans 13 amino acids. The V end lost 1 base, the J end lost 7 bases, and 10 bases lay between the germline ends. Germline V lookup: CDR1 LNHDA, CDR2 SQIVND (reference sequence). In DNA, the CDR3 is TGTGCCAGTAGTATAGCCTGGGGAGCTGGCTACACCTTC. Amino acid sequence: CASSIAWGAGYTF.